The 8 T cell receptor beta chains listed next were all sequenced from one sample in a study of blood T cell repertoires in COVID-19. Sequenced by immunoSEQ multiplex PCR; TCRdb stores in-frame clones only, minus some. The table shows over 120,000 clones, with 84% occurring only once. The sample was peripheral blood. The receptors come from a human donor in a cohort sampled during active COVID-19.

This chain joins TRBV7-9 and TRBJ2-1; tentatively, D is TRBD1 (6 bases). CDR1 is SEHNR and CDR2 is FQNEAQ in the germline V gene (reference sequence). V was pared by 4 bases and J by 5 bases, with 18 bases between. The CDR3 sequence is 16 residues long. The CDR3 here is CASSSGGRPGNNEQFF. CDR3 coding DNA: TGTGCCAGCAGCTCTGGGGGCCGACCTGGTAACAATGAGCAGTTCTTC.

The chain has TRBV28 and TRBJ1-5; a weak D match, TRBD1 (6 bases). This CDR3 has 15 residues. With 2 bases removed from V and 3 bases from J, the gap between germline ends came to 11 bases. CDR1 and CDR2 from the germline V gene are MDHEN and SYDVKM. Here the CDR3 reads CASSLEGHSNQPQHF. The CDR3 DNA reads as TGTGCCAGCAGTTTAGAGGGACACTCCAATCAGCCCCAGCATTTT.

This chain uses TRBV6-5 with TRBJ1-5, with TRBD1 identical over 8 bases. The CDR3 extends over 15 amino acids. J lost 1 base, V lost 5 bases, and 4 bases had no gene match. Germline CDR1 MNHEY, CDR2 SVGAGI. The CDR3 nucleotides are TGTGCCAGCAGTCCCCGGGACAGGAGCAATCAGCCCCAGCATTTT. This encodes CASSPRDRSNQPQHF.

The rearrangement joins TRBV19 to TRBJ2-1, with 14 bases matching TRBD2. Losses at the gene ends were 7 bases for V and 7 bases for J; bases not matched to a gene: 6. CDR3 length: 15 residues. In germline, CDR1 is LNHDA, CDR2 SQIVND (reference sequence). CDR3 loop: CASIARTSGRNEQFF. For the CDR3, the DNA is TGTGCCAGTATTGCCCGGACTAGCGGGAGGAATGAGCAGTTCTTC. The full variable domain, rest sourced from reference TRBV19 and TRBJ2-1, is DGGITQSPKYLFRKEGQNVTLSCEQNLNHDAMYWYRQDPGQGLRLIYYSQIVNDFQKGDIAEGYSVSREKKESFPLTVTSAQKNPTAFYLCASIARTSGRNEQFFGPGTRLTVL.

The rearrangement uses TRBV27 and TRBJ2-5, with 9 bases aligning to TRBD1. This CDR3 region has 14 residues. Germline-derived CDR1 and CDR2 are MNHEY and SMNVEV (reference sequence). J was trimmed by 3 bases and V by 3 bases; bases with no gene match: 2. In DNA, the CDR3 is TGTGCCAGCAGTTTTAGGACAGGGGAAGAGACCCAGTACTTC. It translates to CASSFRTGEETQYF.

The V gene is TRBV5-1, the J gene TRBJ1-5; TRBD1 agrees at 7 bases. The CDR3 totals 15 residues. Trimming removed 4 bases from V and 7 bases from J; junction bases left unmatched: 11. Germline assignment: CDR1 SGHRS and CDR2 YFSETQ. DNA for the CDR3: TGCGCCAGCAGCCGAGAGGGGGCCGTGGGGCAGCCCCAGCATTTT. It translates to CASSREGAVGQPQHF.

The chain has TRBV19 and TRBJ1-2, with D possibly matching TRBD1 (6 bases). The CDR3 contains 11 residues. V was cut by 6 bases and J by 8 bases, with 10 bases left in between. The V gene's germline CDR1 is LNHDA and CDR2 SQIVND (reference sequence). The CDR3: CASRRTDGYTF. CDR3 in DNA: TGTGCCAGTAGGAGGACAGACGGCTACACCTTC.

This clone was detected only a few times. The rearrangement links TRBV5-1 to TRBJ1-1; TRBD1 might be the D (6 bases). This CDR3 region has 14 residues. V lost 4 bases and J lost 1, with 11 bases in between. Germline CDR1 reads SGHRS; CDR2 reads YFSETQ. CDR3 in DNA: TGCGCCAGCAGCCCCCAGGGGACGAACACTGAAGCTTTCTTT. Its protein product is CASSPQGTNTEAFF. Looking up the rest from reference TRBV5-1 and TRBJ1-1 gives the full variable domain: KAGVTQTPRYLIKTRGQQVTLSCSPISGHRSVSWYQQTPGQGLQFLFEYFSETQRNKGNFPGRFSGRQFSNSRSEMNVSTLELGDSALYLCASSPQGTNTEAFFGQGTRLTVV.